This T cell receptor (beta chain) comes out of a study of T cells in Graves' hyperthyroidism and ophthalmopathy. Study-wide findings and caveats: Researchers report that a 13 V-J model separated ophthalmopathy from stable hyperthyroidism.

TCR beta CDR3 sequences were amplified from RNA transcripts. Using the HTBI primer set, a first-round RT-PCR was run on the TCR CDR3. Each CDR3 protein is one row after TCRdb ran MiXCR on the multiplex PCR reads. Of some 550,000 distinct CDR3 sequences in the sample, under 25% were seen once. Diagnostic decisions used clinical symptoms, serum thyroxine and TRAb, thyroid ultrasound and orbital computed tomography. Germline lookup yields CDR1 MDHEN and CDR2 SYDVKM. The CDR3 is 12 amino acids. V was clipped by 3 bases and J by 7 bases, with 9 bases between them. To note about this clonotype: What it binds is not known.

This chain joins TRBV28 and TRBJ1-2; TRBD1 is a possible D gene (6 bases). This clonotype was obtained from a man aged 18 to 35 with Graves' hyperthyroidism. Sequencing used blood. CDR3 DNA: TGTGCCAGCAGTTTTGGACAGACTGGCTACACCTTC. Translation gives CASSFGQTGYTF.